The clone carrying this TCR beta chain appeared a few times. No antigen is known for it. Sequence data for DNA of cultured CD4+ T cells were generated by the Oncomine TCR Beta short-read assay. TCRdb used MiXCR to reprocess the PCR reads, holding one entry per CDR3 protein. This table has 9,500 to 15,000 distinct CDR3 sequences, around 48% appearing once. CDR3 length: 15 amino acids. Germline V gives CDR1 SGHTA, CDR2 FQGNSA. Trimming stripped 4 bases from V and 5 bases from J, with 17 bases between. As to treatment: approximately 10-day PBMC culture with coronavirus spike peptide pools or control peptides (ViraFEST assay). The sample originates from a study of vaccination and CD4 T cells after COVID-19.

What was sequenced was CD4+ T cells from blood, cultured in vitro. The TCR was taken from a human donor who had recovered from COVID-19. This chain links TRBV7-2 with TRBJ2-5, with D unclear. The CDR3 coding sequence is TGTGCCAGCAGCTCCCGCTTCCAATACGTCGAGACCCAGTACTTC. It encodes CASSSRFQYVETQYF.